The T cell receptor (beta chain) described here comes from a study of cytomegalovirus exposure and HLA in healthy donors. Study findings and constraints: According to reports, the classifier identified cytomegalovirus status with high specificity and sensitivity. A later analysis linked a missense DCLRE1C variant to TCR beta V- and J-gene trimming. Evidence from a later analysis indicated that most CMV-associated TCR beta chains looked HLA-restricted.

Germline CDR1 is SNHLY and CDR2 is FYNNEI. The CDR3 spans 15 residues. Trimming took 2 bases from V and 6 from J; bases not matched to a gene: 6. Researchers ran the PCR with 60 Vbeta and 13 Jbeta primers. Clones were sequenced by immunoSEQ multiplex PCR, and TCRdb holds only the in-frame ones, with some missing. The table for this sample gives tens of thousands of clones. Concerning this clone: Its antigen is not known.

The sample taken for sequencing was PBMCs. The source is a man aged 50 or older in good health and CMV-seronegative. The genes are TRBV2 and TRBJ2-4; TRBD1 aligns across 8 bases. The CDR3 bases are TGTGCCAGCAGTGAACAGGGGGCTTTTGGAAACATTCAGTACTTC. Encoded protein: CASSEQGAFGNIQYF. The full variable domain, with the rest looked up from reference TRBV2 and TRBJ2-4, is EPEVTQTPSHQVTQMGQEVILRCVPISNHLYFYWYRQILGQKVEFLVSFYNNEISEKSEIFDDQFSVERPDGSNFTLKIRSTKLEDSAMYFCASSEQGAFGNIQYFGAGTRLSVL.